This T cell receptor beta chain came from a study of regulatory T cells in long-lasting Graves disease. About the study: Persistent cases took antithyroid drugs over 5 years and stayed TSH receptor antibody positive.

Study-wide findings and caveats: Thyroid tissue went unstudied; only peripheral blood was examined. A limited number of samples was an acknowledged limitation.

The table lists this clonotype with many counts. The antigen remains unidentified. The CDR3 runs to 15 residues. Trimming shortened V by 3 bases and J by 3 bases, and 14 bases separated the two germline ends. Documented time point: persistent/refractory GD, antithyroid drugs over 5 years with positive TRAb. RNA extracted from PBMCs served as the sequencing template. Staff drew roughly 9 milliliters of peripheral blood into EDTA tubes. According to the study, TCR beta libraries were built with iRepertoire HTBI primers and CDR3-region Arm-PCR. TCRdb passed the multiplex PCR reads through MiXCR, listing each CDR3 protein once. The sample carries roughly 360,000 distinct CDR3 sequences, less than 30% recorded once.

This sequence joins TRBV12-3 or TRBV12-4 and TRBJ2-5, with D possibly called TRBD1 or TRBD2 (5 bases each). This clonotype was sampled from a middle-aged woman with Graves disease. The sample consisted of peripheral blood mononuclear cells (PBMCs), taken when the disease was refractory, from a patient treated with antithyroid drugs. In nucleotides, the CDR3 is TGTGCCAGCAGTTTGAGCCAGGGAGTGAAAGAGACCCAGTACTTC. Translation: CASSLSQGVKETQYF.